Following are 20 T cell receptor beta chains from one sample sequenced in a study of shared clonotypes between healthy human individuals. Clones were sequenced by immunoSEQ multiplex PCR, and TCRdb holds only the in-frame ones, with some missing. The data show some 500,000 clones, approximately 94% seen once. Sequenced input: naive CD4+ T cells sorted from blood. The sample's subset: CD45RA+ positively selected. Receptor source: a woman aged 25-40 years in good health.

The chain joins TRBV5-8 to TRBJ2-1; D unclear. CDR3 length equals 16 residues. CDR1 is SGHTS, CDR2 YDEGEE, per germline. V gave up 0 bases and J gave up 0 bases, with 10 bases separating them. The chain's CDR3 is CASSLVMGPSYNEQFF. The DNA of the CDR3 is TGTGCCAGCAGCTTGGTAATGGGCCCCTCCTACAATGAGCAGTTCTTC.

V and J are TRBV28 and TRBJ1-5; a weak D match, TRBD1 (5 bases). Looked up from germline, CDR1 is MDHEN and CDR2 is SYDVKM. Trimming removed 6 bases from V and 0 bases from J, with 18 bases in between. The CDR3 loop spans 17 amino acids. This CDR3 reads CASRWGQDSNSNQPQHF. As DNA, the CDR3 is TGTGCCAGCAGATGGGGCCAGGACTCAAATAGCAATCAGCCCCAGCATTTT. Variable domain in full (rest from reference TRBV28 and TRBJ1-5): DVKVTQSSRYLVKRTGEKVFLECVQDMDHENMFWYRQDPGLGLRLIYFSYDVKMKEKGDIPEGYSVSREKKERFSLILESASTNQTSMYLCASRWGQDSNSNQPQHFGDGTRLSIL.

This rearrangement joins TRBV5-6 to TRBJ1-1; D gene ambiguous. The CDR3 covers 14 residues. Trimming took off 1 base at V and 1 base at J, with 8 bases between the two ends. The V gene's germline CDR1 is SGHDT and CDR2 YYEEEE. The CDR3 DNA reads TGTGCCAGCAGCTTGTTGCAGAAGAACACTGAAGCTTTCTTT. Protein: CASSLLQKNTEAFF. The full variable domain, its missing parts supplied by reference TRBV5-6 and TRBJ1-1, is DAGVTQSPTHLIKTRGQQVTLRCSPKSGHDTVSWYQQALGQGPQFIFQYYEEEERQRGNFPDRFSGHQFPNYSSELNVNALLLGDSALYLCASSLLQKNTEAFFGQGTRLTVV.

The chain uses TRBV21-1 and TRBJ1-1. TRBV21-1 corresponds to a pseudogene. This CDR3 is 11 amino acids long. In nucleotides, the CDR3 is TGTGCCAGCGAAGGGAACACTGAAGCTTTCTTT. Amino acids: CASEGNTEAFF.

The chain is built from TRBV5-4 and TRBJ2-1; D gene unclear. Trimming left V 0 bases short and J 7 bases short, with 8 bases between. Germline V gene sequence: CDR1 SGHNT, CDR2 YYREEE (reference sequence). This CDR3 contains 13 residues. Written as DNA, the CDR3 is TGTGCCAGCAGCTTGGTTGGGGTTAATGAGCAGTTCTTC. Translated: CASSLVGVNEQFF.

The chain uses TRBV28 and TRBJ1-2, with D perhaps matching TRBD1 (5 bases). In germline, CDR1 is MDHEN, CDR2 SYDVKM. V shed 2 bases and J shed 4 bases, with 8 bases lying between them. This CDR3 has 13 amino acids. CDR3 bases: TGTGCCAGCAGTTTAAAGGGACTCTATGGCTACACCTTC. Its protein is CASSLKGLYGYTF.

The V gene is TRBV28, the J gene TRBJ1-2; unclear D gene. The CDR3 has 13 amino acids. Trimming removed 2 bases from V and 5 bases from J, with 9 bases in between. CDR1 and CDR2 from the germline V gene are MDHEN and SYDVKM. CDR3 sequence reads: CASSLRSSYGYTF. The CDR3, as DNA: TGTGCCAGCAGTTTAAGGAGCTCTTATGGCTACACCTTC.

This clone occurred a few times. Other DNA sequences in this specimen translate into the identical CDR3. The chain links TRBV28 to TRBJ1-2; D not certain. Looked up from germline, CDR1 is MDHEN and CDR2 is SYDVKM. The CDR3 contains 12 residues. The V end lost 1 base, the J end lost 4 bases, and 4 bases lay between the germline ends. The CDR3 DNA sequence: TGTGCCAGCAGTTTATCCGGCTATGGCTACACCTTC. It yields the protein CASSLSGYGYTF.

The chain employs TRBV5-8 and TRBJ1-3; D gene ambiguous. V was pared by 4 bases and J by 0 bases, with 5 bases between. Germline loops: CDR1 SGHTS, CDR2 YDEGEE. The CDR3 sequence is 13 residues long. This chain's CDR3 is CASSVSSGNTIYF. Written as DNA, the CDR3 is TGTGCCAGCAGCGTGAGCTCTGGAAACACCATATATTTT. Together with reference TRBV5-8 and TRBJ1-3, the CDR3 gives the full variable domain: EAGVTQSPTHLIKTRGQQATLRCSPISGHTSVYWYQQALGLGLQFLLWYDEGEERNRGNFPPRFSGRQFPNYSSELNVNALELEDSALYLCASSVSSGNTIYFGEGSWLTVV.

In this sample, this clone turned up once. The V call is TRBV28, the J call TRBJ2-7; no clear D gene. Trimming took off 4 bases at V and 3 bases at J, with 16 bases between the two ends. The CDR3 length is 15 residues. Germline-derived CDR1 and CDR2 are MDHEN and SYDVKM. The CDR3: CASSWSGLAHYEQYF. CDR3 coding DNA: TGTGCCAGCAGTTGGTCGGGTCTGGCACACTACGAGCAGTACTTC.

This chain's CDR3 is CASSPLCGDSSYEQYF. CDR3 DNA: TGTGCCAGCAGCCCGCTTTGCGGGGACTCCTCCTACGAGCAGTACTTC. The chain couples TRBV12-1 to TRBJ2-7; TRBD2, the table's D call, lacks a check against the DNA. TRBV12-1 counts as a pseudogene. This CDR3 is built from 16 residues.

This clone was counted a single time. The V and J genes are TRBV6-5 and TRBJ1-5; the D gene is possibly TRBD1 (5 bases). The germline V and J ends were trimmed by 4 bases and 5 bases, with 12 bases remaining between them. The CDR3 has 14 residues. CDR1 is MNHEY, CDR2 SVGAGI, per germline. The CDR3 is CASSFNRQDQPQHF. CDR3 sequence (DNA): TGTGCCAGCAGTTTTAACAGGCAAGATCAGCCCCAGCATTTT.

The rearrangement links TRBV2 to TRBJ2-7; the match to TRBD2 covers 11 bases. There are 16 residues in the CDR3. CDR1 and CDR2 (germline): SNHLY, FYNNEI. V dropped 3 bases and J dropped 4; count of bases not matched to a gene: 8. The CDR3 loop reads CASSDWVSSGRYEQYF. Written as DNA, the CDR3 is TGTGCCAGCAGTGACTGGGTATCTAGCGGGAGGTACGAGCAGTACTTC. The full variable domain, rest sourced from reference TRBV2 and TRBJ2-7, is EPEVTQTPSHQVTQMGQEVILRCVPISNHLYFYWYRQILGQKVEFLVSFYNNEISEKSEIFDDQFSVERPDGSNFTLKIRSTKLEDSAMYFCASSDWVSSGRYEQYFGPGTRLTVT.

This clone is a singleton in its sample. V and J are TRBV7-8 and TRBJ1-6; D gene uncertain. Germline loops: CDR1 SGHVS, CDR2 FQNEAQ. The CDR3 totals 11 residues. V was pared by 3 bases and J by 8 bases, with 2 bases between. Written as DNA, the CDR3 is TGTGCCAGCAGCTTTGATTCACCCCTCCACTTT. Its translation is CASSFDSPLHF.

The J gene is TRBJ2-7, the V gene TRBV7-2; no clear D. The CDR3 runs 11 residues. The V gene's germline CDR1 is SGHTA and CDR2 FQGNSA. The V end was cut by 3 bases, the J end by 9 bases, with 9 bases between. The CDR3 DNA reads as TGTGCCAGCAGCTTTCAAGCTCGGCAGTACTTC. Amino acid sequence: CASSFQARQYF.

Written as DNA, the CDR3 is TGTGCCATCAGGCTAGCTGGAACCTACGAGCAGTACTTC. As protein: CAIRLAGTYEQYF. This chain connects TRBV10-3 to TRBJ2-7, with D perhaps matching TRBD2 (5 bases). Germline loops: CDR1 ENHRY, CDR2 SYGVKD. The CDR3 has 13 residues. Trimming cost V 6 bases and J 2 bases, with 11 bases left between them.

V usage is TRBV5-1 and J usage is TRBJ2-7; D is undetermined. The CDR3 has 13 amino acids. The ends were cut back, 4 bases at V and 2 bases at J, with 10 bases in the middle. Looked up from germline, CDR1 is SGHRS and CDR2 is YFSETQ. This chain's CDR3 is CASSAPGAYEQYF. For the CDR3, the DNA is TGCGCCAGCAGCGCCCCAGGCGCCTACGAGCAGTACTTC.

The chain couples TRBV25-1 to TRBJ1-2; a weak D match, TRBD1 (5 bases). CDR1 MGHDK and CDR2 SYGVNS come from the germline V gene. Trimming removed 1 base at V and 4 bases at J, with 19 bases between. This CDR3 has 17 amino acids. CDR3 loop: CASSEFGWQGLGYGYTF. The CDR3 DNA is TGTGCCAGCAGTGAATTTGGATGGCAGGGTCTTGGCTATGGCTACACCTTC.

As regards this clone: The identical CDR3 is also encoded by other nucleotide sequences in the sample. The V and J genes are TRBV18 and TRBJ2-3; D is uncertain. Germline V CDR1 and CDR2: KGHSH, LQKENI. The CDR3 is 13 amino acids. Between the trimmed V and J ends, which lost 0 bases and 3 bases, there was a span of 4 bases. CDR3 in amino acids: CASSPPGTDTQYF. The CDR3 region has the DNA TGTGCCAGCTCACCACCGGGGACAGATACGCAGTATTTT.

The rearrangement uses TRBV7-9 and TRBJ1-1; no firm D call. Germline V gene sequence: CDR1 SEHNR, CDR2 FQNEAQ (reference sequence). V was cut by 1 base and J by 1 base, with 4 bases left in between. CDR3 length: 13 amino acids. The CDR3 nucleotides read TGTGCCAGCAGCTTAGAACAGAACACTGAAGCTTTCTTT. Its protein product is CASSLEQNTEAFF.